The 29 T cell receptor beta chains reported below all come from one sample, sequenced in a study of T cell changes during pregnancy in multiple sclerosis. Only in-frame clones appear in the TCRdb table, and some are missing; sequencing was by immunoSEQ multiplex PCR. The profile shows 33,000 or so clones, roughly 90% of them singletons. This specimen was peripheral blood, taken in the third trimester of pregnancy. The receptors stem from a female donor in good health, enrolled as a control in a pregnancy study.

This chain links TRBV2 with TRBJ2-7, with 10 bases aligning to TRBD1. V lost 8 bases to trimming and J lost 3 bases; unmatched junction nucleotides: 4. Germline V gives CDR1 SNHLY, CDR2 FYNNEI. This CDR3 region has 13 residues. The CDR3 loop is CASGRDRGYEQYF. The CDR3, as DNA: TGTGCCAGCGGCCGGGACAGGGGCTACGAGCAGTACTTC.

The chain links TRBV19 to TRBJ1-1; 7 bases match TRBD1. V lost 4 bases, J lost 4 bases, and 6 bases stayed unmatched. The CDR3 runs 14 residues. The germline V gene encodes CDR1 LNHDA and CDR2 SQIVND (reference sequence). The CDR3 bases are TGTGCCAGTAGTAAAACAGGGGTTGGCACTGAAGCTTTCTTT. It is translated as CASSKTGVGTEAFF.

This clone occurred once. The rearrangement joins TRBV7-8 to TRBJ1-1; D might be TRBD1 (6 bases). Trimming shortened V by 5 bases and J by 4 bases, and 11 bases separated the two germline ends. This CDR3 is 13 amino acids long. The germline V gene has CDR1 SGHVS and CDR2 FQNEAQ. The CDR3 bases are TGTGCCAGCAGCGGCAGGGGTGGCACTGAAGCTTTCTTT. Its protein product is CASSGRGGTEAFF.

DNA of the CDR3: TGTGCCAGCAGCCAATGGGGCCGCGCGAACACCGGGGAGCTGTTTTTT. Amino acid sequence: CASSQWGRANTGELFF. The chain is built from TRBV4-2 and TRBJ2-2; D may be TRBD1 (5 bases). The germline V gene has CDR1 LGHNA and CDR2 YNFKEQ. V gave up 2 bases and J gave up 0 bases, with 10 bases separating them. The CDR3 covers 16 residues.

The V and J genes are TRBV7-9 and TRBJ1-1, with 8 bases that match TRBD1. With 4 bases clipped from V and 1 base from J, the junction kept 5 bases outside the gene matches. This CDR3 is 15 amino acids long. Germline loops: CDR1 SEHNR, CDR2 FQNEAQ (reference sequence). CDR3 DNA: TGTGCCAGCAGCTCCACGACAGGGGAGAACACTGAAGCTTTCTTT. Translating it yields CASSSTTGENTEAFF.

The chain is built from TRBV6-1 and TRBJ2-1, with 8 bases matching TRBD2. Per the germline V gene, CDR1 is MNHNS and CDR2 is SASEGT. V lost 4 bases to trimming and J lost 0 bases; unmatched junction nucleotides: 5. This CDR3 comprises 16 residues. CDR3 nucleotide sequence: TGTGCCAGCAGTGCCCAGCGGGGGACCTCCTACAATGAGCAGTTCTTC. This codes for CASSAQRGTSYNEQFF.

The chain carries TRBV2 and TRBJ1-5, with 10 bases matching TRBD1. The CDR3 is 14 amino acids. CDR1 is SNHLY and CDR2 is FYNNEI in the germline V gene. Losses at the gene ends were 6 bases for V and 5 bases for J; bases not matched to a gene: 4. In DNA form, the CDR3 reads TGTGCCAGCAGCGCGGACAGGGGGGATCAGCCCCAGCATTTT. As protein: CASSADRGDQPQHF.

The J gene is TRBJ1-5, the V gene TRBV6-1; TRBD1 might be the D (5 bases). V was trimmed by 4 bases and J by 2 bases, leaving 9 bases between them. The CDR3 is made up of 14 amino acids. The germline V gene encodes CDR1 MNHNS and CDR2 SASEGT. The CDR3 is CASSVQGGNQPQHF. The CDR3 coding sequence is TGTGCCAGCAGTGTTCAAGGGGGCAATCAGCCCCAGCATTTT.

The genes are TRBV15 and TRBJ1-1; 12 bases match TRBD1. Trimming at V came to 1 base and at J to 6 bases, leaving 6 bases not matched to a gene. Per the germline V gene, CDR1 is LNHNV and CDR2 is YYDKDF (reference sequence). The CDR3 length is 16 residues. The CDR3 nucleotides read TGTGCCACCAGCAGAGGATGGGACAGGGGGCCCCCTGAAGCTTTCTTT. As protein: CATSRGWDRGPPEAFF.

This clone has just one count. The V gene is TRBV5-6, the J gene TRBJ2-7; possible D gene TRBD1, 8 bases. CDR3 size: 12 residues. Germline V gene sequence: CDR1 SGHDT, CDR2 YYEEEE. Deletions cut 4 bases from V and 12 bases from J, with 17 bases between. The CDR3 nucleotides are TGTGCCAGCAGCGTGAAACAGGGGGGGATGTACTTC. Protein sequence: CASSVKQGGMYF.

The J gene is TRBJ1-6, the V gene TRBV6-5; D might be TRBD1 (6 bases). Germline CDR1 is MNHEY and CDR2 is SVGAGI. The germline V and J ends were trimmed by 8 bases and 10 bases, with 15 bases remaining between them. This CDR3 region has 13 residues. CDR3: CASRRGGGSPLHF. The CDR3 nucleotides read TGTGCCAGCCGTAGGGGGGGAGGGTCACCCCTCCACTTT.

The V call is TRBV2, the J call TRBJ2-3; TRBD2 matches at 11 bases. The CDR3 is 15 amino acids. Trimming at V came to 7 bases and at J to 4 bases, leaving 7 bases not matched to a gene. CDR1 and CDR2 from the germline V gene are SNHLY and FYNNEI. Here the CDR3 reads CASNPTSGAPDTQYF. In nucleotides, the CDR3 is TGTGCCAGCAACCCGACTAGCGGGGCCCCAGATACGCAGTATTTT.

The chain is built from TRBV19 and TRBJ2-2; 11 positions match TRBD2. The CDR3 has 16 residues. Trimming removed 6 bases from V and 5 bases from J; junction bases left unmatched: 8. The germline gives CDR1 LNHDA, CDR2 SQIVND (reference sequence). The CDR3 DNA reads TGTGCCAGTAGCTCAATCGGGACTAGCGGAACCGGGGAGCTGTTTTTT. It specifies CASSSIGTSGTGELFF.

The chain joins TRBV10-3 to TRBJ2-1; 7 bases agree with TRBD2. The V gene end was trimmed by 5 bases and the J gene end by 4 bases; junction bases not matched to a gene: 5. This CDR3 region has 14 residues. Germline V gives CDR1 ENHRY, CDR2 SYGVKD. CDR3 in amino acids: CAISLAGRYNEQFF. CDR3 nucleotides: TGTGCCATCAGTTTAGCGGGTAGATACAATGAGCAGTTCTTC.

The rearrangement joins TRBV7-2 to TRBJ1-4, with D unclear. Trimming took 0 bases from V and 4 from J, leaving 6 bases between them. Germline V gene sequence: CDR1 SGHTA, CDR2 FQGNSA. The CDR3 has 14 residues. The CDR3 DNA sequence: TGTGCCAGCAGCTTAGCCGTAAATAATGAAAAACTGTTTTTT. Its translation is CASSLAVNNEKLFF.

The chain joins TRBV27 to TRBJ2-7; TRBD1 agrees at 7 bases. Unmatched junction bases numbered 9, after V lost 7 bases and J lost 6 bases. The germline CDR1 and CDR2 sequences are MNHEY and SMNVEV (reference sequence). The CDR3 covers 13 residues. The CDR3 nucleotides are TGTGCCAGCAACACAGGGGACACTGGCGAGCAGTACTTC. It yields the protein CASNTGDTGEQYF.

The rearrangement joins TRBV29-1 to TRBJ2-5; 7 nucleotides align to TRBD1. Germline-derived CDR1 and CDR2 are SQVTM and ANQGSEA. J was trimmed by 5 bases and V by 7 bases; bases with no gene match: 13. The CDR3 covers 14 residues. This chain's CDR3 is CSGTPEGARETQYF. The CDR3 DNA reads TGCAGCGGTACCCCCGAGGGGGCCAGGGAGACCCAGTACTTC.

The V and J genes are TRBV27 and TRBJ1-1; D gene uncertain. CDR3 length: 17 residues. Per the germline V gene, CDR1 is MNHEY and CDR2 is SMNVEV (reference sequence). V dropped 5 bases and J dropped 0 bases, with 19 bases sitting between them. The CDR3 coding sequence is TGTGCCAGCAGTCCAGTGGGTGGCGGTGGTATGAACACTGAAGCTTTCTTT. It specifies CASSPVGGGGMNTEAFF.

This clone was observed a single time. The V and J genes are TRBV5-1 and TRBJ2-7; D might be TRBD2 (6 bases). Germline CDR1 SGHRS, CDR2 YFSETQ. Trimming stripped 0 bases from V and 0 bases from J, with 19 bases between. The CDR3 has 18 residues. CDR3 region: CASSLVPPAGRGSYEQYF. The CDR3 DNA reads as TGCGCCAGCAGCTTGGTGCCTCCTGCCGGGAGAGGCTCCTACGAGCAGTACTTC.

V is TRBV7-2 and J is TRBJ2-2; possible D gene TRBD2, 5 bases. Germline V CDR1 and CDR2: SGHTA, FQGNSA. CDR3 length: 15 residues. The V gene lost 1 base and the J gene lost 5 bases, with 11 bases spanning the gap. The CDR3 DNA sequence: TGTGCCAGCAGCTTAGAACGGACTCTTACCGGGGAGCTGTTTTTT. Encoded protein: CASSLERTLTGELFF.

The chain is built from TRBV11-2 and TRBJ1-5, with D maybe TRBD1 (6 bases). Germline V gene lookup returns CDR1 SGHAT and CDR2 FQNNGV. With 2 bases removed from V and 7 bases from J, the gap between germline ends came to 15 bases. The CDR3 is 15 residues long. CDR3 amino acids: CASSLQQGVGQPQHF. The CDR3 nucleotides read TGTGCCAGCAGCTTACAACAGGGCGTAGGGCAGCCCCAGCATTTT.

The CDR3 nucleotides read TGTGCCAGCAGTTCAAGGACAGGGGTCACTGAAGCTTTCTTT. As protein: CASSSRTGVTEAFF. The genes are TRBV27 and TRBJ1-1, with TRBD1 matching over 9 bases. Per germline, CDR1 MNHEY and CDR2 SMNVEV (reference sequence). Trimming took 4 bases from V and 4 from J; bases not matched to a gene: 4. This CDR3 contains 14 residues.

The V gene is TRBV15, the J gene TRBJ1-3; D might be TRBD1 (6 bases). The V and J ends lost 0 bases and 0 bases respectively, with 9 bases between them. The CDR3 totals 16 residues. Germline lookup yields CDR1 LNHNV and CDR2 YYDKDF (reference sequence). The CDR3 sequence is CATSRDRQVSGNTIYF. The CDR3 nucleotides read TGTGCCACCAGCAGAGACCGACAGGTCTCTGGAAACACCATATATTTT.

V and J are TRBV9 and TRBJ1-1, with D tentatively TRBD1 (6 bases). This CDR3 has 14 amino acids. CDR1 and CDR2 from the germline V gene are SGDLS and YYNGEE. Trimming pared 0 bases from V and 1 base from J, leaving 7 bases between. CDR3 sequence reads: CASSVGTANTEAFF. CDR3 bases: TGTGCCAGCAGCGTAGGGACAGCGAACACTGAAGCTTTCTTT.

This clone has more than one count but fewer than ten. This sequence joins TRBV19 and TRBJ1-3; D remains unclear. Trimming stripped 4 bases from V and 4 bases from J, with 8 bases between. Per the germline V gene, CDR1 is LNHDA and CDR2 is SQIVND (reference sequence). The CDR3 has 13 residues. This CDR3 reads CASSTGEGNTIYF. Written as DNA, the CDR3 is TGTGCCAGTAGTACCGGAGAAGGAAACACCATATATTTT.

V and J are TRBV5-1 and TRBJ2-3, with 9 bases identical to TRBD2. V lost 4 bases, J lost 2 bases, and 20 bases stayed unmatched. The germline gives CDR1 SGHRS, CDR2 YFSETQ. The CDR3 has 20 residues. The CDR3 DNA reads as TGCGCCAGCAGCCCACTGAGGACAACCTTTAGCGGGAGAATCACAGATACGCAGTATTTT. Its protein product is CASSPLRTTFSGRITDTQYF.

The CDR3 loop is CASSLQPSGSPGELFF. CDR3 DNA sequence: TGCGCCAGCAGCTTGCAGCCTAGCGGATCGCCCGGGGAGCTGTTTTTT. The V call is TRBV5-1, the J call TRBJ2-2; 7 positions agree with TRBD2. Per the germline V gene, CDR1 is SGHRS and CDR2 is YFSETQ. V lost 1 base, J lost 6 bases, and 9 bases stayed unmatched. The CDR3 extends over 16 amino acids.

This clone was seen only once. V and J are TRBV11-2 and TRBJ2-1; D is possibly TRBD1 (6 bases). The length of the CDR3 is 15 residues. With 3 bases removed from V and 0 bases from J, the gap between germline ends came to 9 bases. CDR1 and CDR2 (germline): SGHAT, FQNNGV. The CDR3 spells CASSLNRVSYNEQFF. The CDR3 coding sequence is TGTGCCAGCAGCTTGAACAGGGTCTCCTACAATGAGCAGTTCTTC.

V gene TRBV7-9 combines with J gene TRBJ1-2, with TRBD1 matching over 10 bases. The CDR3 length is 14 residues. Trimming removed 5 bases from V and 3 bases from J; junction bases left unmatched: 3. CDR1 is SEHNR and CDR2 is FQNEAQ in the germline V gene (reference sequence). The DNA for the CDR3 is TGTGCCAGCAGCCCCGGGACAGGGGACTATGGCTACACCTTC. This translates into CASSPGTGDYGYTF.